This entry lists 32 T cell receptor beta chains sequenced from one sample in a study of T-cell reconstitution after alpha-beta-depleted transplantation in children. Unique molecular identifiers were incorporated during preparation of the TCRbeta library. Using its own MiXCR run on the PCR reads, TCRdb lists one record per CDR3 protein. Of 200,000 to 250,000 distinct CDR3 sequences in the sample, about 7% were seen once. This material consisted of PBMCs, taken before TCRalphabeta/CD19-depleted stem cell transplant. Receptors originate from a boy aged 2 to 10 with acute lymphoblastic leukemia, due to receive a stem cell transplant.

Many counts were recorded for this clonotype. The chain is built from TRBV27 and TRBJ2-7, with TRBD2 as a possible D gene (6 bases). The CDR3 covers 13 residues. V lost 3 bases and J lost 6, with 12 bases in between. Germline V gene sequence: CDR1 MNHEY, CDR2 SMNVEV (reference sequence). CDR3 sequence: CASSFRQGGEQYF. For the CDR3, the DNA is TGTGCCAGCAGTTTCCGGCAGGGAGGCGAGCAGTACTTC.

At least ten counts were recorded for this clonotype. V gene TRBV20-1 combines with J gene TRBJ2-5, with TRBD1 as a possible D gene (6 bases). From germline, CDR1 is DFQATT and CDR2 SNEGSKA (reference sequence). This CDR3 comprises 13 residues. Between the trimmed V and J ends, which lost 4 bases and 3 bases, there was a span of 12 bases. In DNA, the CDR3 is TGCAGTGCTACCCGGGACACCGAAGAGACCCAGTACTTC. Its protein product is CSATRDTEETQYF.

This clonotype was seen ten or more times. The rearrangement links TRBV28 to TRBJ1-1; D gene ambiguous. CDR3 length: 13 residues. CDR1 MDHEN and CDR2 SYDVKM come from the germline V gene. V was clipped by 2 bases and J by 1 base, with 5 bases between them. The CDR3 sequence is CASSLGWNTEAFF. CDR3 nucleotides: TGTGCCAGCAGTTTAGGGTGGAACACTGAAGCTTTCTTT.

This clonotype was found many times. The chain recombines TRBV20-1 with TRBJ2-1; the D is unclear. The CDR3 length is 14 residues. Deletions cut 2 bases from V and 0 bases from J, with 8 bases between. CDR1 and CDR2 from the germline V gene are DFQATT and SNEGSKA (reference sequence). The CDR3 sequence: CSARRVSSYNEQFF. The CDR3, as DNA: TGCAGTGCTAGACGCGTGAGCTCCTACAATGAGCAGTTCTTC.

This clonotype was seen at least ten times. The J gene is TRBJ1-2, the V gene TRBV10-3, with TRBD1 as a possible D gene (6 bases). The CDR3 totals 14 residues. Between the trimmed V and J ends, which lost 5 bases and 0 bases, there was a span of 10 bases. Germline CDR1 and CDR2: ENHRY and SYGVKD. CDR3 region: CAISTGPTNYGYTF. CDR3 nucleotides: TGTGCCATCAGTACAGGGCCAACTAACTATGGCTACACCTTC.

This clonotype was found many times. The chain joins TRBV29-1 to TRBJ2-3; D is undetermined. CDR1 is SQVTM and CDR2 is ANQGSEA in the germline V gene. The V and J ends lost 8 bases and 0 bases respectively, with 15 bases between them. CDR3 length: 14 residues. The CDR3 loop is CSIRPLTSTDTQYF. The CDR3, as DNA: TGCAGCATACGCCCTCTAACTAGCACAGATACGCAGTATTTT.

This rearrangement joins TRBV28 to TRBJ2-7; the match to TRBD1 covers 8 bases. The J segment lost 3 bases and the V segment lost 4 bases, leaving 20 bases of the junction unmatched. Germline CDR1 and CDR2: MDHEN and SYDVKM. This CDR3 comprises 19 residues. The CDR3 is CASSSHILKPGQAVYEQYF. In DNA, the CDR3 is TGTGCCAGCAGTTCCCACATCCTAAAACCGGGACAGGCAGTCTACGAGCAGTACTTC.

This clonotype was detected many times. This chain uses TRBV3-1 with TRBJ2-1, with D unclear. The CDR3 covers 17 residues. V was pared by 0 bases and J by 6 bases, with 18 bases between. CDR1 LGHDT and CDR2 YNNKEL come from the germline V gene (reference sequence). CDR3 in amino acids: CASSQDRISYVLNEQFF. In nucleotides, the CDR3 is TGTGCCAGCAGCCAAGACCGGATCAGCTACGTTCTCAATGAGCAGTTCTTC.

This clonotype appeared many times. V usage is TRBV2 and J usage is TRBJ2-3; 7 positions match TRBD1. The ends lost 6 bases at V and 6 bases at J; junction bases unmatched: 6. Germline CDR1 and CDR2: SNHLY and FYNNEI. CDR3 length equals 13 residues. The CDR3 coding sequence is TGTGCCAGCAGCGGGACAGCAGGGGATACGCAGTATTTT. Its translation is CASSGTAGDTQYF.

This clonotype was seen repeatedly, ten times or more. The CDR3 reads CAISESRTGATSGANVLTF. The CDR3 region has the DNA TGTGCCATCAGTGAGTCCCGGACAGGGGCTACTTCTGGGGCCAACGTCCTGACTTTC. This chain joins TRBV10-3 and TRBJ2-6; TRBD1 agrees at 9 bases. Germline lookup yields CDR1 ENHRY and CDR2 SYGVKD. This CDR3 has 19 residues. The ends lost 0 bases at V and 1 base at J; junction bases unmatched: 7.

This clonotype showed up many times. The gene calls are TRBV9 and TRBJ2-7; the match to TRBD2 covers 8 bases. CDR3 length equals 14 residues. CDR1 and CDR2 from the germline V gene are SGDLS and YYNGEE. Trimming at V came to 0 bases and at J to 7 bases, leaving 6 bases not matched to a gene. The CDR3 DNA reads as TGTGCCAGCAGCGTAGATCCAGCGGGGGTTGAGCAGTACTTC. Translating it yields CASSVDPAGVEQYF.

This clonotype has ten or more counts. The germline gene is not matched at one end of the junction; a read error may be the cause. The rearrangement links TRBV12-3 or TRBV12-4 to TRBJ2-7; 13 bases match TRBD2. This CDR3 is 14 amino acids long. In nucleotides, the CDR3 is TGTGCCAGCAGCTTAGGACTAGCGGGAGTCGAGCAGTACTTC. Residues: CASSLGLAGVEQYF.

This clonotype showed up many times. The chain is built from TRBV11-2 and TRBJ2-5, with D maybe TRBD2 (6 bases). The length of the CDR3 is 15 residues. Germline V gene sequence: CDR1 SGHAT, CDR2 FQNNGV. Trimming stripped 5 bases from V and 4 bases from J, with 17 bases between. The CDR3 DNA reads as TGTGCCAGCAGCCAACGACGGGGGTTGATAGAGACCCAGTACTTC. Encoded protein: CASSQRRGLIETQYF.

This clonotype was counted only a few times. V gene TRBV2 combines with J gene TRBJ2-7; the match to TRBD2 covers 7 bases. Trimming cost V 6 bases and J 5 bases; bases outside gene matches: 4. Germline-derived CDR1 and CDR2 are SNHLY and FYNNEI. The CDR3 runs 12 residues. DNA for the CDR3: TGTGCCAGCAGGGGAGGGGTCCACGAGCAGTACTTC. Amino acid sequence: CASRGGVHEQYF. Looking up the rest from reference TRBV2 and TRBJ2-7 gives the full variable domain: EPEVTQTPSHQVTQMGQEVILRCVPISNHLYFYWYRQILGQKVEFLVSFYNNEISEKSEIFDDQFSVERPDGSNFTLKIRSTKLEDSAMYFCASRGGVHEQYFGPGTRLTVT.

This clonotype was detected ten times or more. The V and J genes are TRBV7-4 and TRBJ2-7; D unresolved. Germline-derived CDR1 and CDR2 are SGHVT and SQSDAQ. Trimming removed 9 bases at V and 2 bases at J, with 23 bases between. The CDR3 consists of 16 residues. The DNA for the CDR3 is TGTGCCAGTACCATAGACCGGGTGTCAGGCGCCTACGAGCAGTACTTC. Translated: CASTIDRVSGAYEQYF. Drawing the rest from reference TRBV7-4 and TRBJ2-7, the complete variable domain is GAGVSQSPRYKVAKRGRDVALRCDSISGHVTLYWYRQTLGQGSEVLTYSQSDAQRDKSGRPSGRFSAERPERSVSTLKIQRTEQGDSAVYLCASTIDRVSGAYEQYFGPGTRLTVT.

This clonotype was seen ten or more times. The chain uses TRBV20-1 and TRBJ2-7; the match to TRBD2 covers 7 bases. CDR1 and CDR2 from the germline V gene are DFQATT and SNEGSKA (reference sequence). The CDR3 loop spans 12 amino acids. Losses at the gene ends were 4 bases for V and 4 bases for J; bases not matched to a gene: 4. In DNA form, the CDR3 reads TGCAGTGCTAACCGACTAGCTTACGAGCAGTACTTC. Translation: CSANRLAYEQYF.

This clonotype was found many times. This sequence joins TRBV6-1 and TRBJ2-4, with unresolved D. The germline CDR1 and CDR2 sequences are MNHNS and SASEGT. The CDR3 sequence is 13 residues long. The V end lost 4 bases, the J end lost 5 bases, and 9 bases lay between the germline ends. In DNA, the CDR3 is TGTGCCAGCAGTGTCTTTCGAGAAAACATTCAGTACTTC. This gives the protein CASSVFRENIQYF.

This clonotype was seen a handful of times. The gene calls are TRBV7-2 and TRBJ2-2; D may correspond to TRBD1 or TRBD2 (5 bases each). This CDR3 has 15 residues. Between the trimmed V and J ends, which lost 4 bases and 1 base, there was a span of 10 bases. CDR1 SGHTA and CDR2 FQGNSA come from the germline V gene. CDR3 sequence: CASSSEGMNTGELFF. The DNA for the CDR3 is TGTGCCAGCAGCTCCGAGGGGATGAACACCGGGGAGCTGTTTTTT.

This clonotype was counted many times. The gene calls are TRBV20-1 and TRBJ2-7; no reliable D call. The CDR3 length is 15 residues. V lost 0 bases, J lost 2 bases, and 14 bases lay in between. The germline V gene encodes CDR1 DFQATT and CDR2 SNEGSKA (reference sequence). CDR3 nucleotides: TGCAGTGCTAGAGATCGAGCCCCGATTACCTACGAGCAGTACTTC. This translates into CSARDRAPITYEQYF.

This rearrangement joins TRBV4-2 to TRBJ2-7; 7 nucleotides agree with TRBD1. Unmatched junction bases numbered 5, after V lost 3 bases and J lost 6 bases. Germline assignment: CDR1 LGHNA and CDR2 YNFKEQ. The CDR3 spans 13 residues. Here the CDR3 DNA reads TGTGCCAGCAGCCACACACAGGGGAGCGAGCAGTACTTC. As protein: CASSHTQGSEQYF.

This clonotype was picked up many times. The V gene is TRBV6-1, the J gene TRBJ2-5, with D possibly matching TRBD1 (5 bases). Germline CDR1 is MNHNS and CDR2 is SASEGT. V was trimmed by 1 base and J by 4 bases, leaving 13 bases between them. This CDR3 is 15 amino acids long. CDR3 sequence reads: CASSEDLTEGETQYF. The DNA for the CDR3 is TGTGCCAGCAGTGAAGATCTGACAGAAGGAGAGACCCAGTACTTC.

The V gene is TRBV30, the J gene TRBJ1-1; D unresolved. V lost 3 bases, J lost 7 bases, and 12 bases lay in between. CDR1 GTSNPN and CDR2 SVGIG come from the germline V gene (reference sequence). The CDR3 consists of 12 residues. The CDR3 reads CAWSGVAFEAFF. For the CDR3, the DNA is TGTGCCTGGAGCGGGGTGGCATTTGAAGCTTTCTTT.

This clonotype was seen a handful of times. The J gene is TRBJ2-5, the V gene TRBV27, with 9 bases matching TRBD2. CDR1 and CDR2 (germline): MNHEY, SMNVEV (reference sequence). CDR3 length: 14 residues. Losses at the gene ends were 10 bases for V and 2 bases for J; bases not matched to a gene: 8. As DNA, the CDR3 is TGTGCCACTAGGCGGGAGGGCCAACAAGAGACCCAGTACTTC. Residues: CATRREGQQETQYF.

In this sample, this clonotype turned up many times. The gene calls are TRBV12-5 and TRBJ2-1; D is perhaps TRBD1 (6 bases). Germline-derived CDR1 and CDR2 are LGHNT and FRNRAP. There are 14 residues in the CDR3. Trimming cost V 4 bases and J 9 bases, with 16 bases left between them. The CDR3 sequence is CASGSQTGGGEQFF. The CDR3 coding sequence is TGTGCTAGTGGTTCCCAGACAGGAGGTGGTGAGCAGTTCTTC.

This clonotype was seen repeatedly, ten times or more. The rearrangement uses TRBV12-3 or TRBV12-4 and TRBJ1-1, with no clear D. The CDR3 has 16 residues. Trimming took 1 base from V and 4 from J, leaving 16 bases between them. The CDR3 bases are TGTGCCAGCAGTTTAGTGAATAGGGAAGTTGGCACTGAAGCTTTCTTT. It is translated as CASSLVNREVGTEAFF.

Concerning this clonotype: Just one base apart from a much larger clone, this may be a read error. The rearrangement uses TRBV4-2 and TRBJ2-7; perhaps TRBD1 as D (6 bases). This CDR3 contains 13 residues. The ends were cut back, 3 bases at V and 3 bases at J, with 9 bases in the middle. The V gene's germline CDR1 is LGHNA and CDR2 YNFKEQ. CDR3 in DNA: TGTGCCAGCAGCCAGGACAGTTACTACGAGCAGTACTTC. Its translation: CASSQDSYYEQYF.

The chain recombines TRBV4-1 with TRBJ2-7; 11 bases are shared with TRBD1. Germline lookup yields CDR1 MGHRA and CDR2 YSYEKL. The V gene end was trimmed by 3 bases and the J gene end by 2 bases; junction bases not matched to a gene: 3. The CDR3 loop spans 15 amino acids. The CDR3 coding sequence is TGCGCCAGCAGCCAGCCGGGACAGGGGGCCTACGAGCAGTACTTC. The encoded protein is CASSQPGQGAYEQYF.

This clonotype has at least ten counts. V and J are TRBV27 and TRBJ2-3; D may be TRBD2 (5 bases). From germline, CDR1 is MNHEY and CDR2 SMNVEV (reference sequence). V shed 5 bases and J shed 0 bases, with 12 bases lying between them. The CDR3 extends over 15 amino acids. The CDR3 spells CASSPLAFSTDTQYF. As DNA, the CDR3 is TGTGCCAGCAGTCCTCTAGCTTTCAGCACAGATACGCAGTATTTT.

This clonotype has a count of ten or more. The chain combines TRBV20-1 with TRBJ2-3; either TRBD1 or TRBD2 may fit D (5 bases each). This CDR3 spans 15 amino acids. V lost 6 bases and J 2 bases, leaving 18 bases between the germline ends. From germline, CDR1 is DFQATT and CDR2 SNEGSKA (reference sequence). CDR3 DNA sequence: TGCAGTGCCCTGGACTTAGGGGAACCCACAGATACGCAGTATTTT. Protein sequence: CSALDLGEPTDTQYF.

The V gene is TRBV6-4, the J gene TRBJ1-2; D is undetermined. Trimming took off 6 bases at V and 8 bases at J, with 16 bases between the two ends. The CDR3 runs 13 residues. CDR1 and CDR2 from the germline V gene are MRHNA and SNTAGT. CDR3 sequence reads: CASSPGSPAGYTF. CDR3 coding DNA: TGTGCCAGCAGCCCGGGCTCCCCTGCGGGCTACACCTTC.

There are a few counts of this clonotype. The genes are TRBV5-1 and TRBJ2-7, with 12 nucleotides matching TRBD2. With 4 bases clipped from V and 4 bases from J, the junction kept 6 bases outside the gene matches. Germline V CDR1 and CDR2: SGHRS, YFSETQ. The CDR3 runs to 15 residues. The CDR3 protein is CASSQLAGGRYEQYF. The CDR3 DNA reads TGCGCCAGCAGCCAACTAGCGGGAGGCCGGTACGAGCAGTACTTC. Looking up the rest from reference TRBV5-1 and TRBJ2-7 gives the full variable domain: KAGVTQTPRYLIKTRGQQVTLSCSPISGHRSVSWYQQTPGQGLQFLFEYFSETQRNKGNFPGRFSGRQFSNSRSEMNVSTLELGDSALYLCASSQLAGGRYEQYFGPGTRLTVT.

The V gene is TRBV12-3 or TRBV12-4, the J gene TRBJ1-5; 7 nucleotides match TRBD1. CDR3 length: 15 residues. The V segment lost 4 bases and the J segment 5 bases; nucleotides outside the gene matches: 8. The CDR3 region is CASSSTGQNYQPQHF. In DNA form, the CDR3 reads TGTGCCAGCAGTTCCACGGGACAGAATTATCAGCCCCAGCATTTT.